This T cell receptor (beta chain) emerged from a study of Ad26.COV2.S vaccination and SARS-CoV-2 variants. This CDR3 spans 11 amino acids. Germline V lookup: CDR1 LNHDA, CDR2 SQIVND (reference sequence). V was cut by 3 bases and J by 7 bases, with 6 bases left in between. Profiling relied on immunoSEQ multiplex PCR, and the TCRdb table lists in-frame clones only, not all of them. In the table there are about 380,000 clones, about 80% of which are singletons. Findings and caveats of the study: The placebo group had lower spike-specific TCR breadth than the vaccine recipients did. The study found similar non-spike TCR breadth in vaccine and placebo recipients.

Turning to this clone: Its antigen is unidentified. Other DNA sequences from this sample encode an identical CDR3 as well.

Stated treatment: 15 to 20 received Ad26.COV2.S at low or high dose, single or two shots; roughly 5 received placebo; per-sample allocation not given. Samples came from day 63 after the first vaccine or placebo injection. The sample here was peripheral blood, taken in a trial of Ad26.COV2.S vaccine versus placebo. This receptor was obtained from a person aged 18-60 years who received the Ad26.COV2.S COVID-19 vaccine or a placebo. The V call is TRBV19, the J call TRBJ1-2; no definite D call. The CDR3 sequence: CASSIGVGYTF. The CDR3, as DNA: TGTGCCAGTAGTATTGGGGTTGGCTACACCTTC.